This TCR beta chain was sequenced for a study of cytomegalovirus exposure and HLA in healthy donors. Looking at the study overall: Assignment to the Caucasian-associated ancestry cluster applied to 81% of the approximately 400 genotyped donors.

Researchers ran the PCR with 60 Vbeta and 13 Jbeta primers. TCRdb's copy holds only in-frame clones and misses some; the assay was immunoSEQ multiplex PCR. The data hold about 150,000 clones, with 82% observed a single time. Among the donors, all were healthy bone marrow donors. Study-level points and caveats: An analysis done earlier found most TCR beta V segments productive about 87% or about 30% of the time. Some segments of the V type, notably TRBV6-2 and TRBV6-3, were excluded as indistinguishable.

This CDR3 is 14 amino acids long. Germline CDR1 SGDLS, CDR2 YYNGEE. Deletions cut 2 bases from V and 6 bases from J, with 15 bases between. Comments on this clone: No antigen is known for it.

The chain recombines TRBV9 with TRBJ2-7; a weak D match, TRBD1 (7 bases). The TCR sequence derives from a woman between 50 and 59 years old in good health and CMV-seropositive. The sequencing sample was made of PBMCs. CDR3 sequence reads: CASSVDPRGVEQYF. CDR3 in DNA: TGTGCCAGCAGCGTCGACCCCAGGGGGGTCGAGCAGTACTTC.